This T cell receptor (beta chain) was sequenced during a study of cytomegalovirus exposure and HLA in healthy donors. General observations from the study: Evidence from a later analysis indicated that most CMV-associated TCR beta chains looked HLA-restricted. CMV antigen specificity of a few CMV-associated chains was confirmed in vitro. Most TCR beta V segments were productive about 90% or about 30% of the time in an earlier analysis. Rarity held for most TCR sequences, but there were some public TCRs that occurred in many donors.

The trim removed 5 bases at V and 0 bases at J, leaving 9 bases unmatched. CDR3 length: 16 amino acids. Germline assignment: CDR1 LGHNT and CDR2 FRNRAP. A remark on this clone: Its antigen remains unidentified.

Primers included in the PCR were 60 Vbeta and 13 Jbeta primers. Only in-frame clones appear in the TCRdb table, and some are missing; sequencing was by immunoSEQ multiplex PCR. The table records roughly 190,000 clones, around 76% of them present only once. Specimen: PBMCs. J is TRBJ1-1 and V is TRBV12-5; 7 bases line up with TRBD1. This receptor was obtained from a woman in her 30s in good health and CMV-seropositive. The CDR3 DNA is TGTGCTAGTGGTCCACCCCCGGGACAGCTGAACACTGAAGCTTTCTTT. It codes for CASGPPPGQLNTEAFF.